Following are 22 T cell receptor beta chains from one sample sequenced in a study of shared clonotypes between healthy human individuals (dated by TCRdb to the early 2020s). Library preparation employed the immunoSEQ multiplex PCR assay. TCRdb retrieved this table from immuneACCESS and kept in-frame rearrangements only. Not all clones are present; in checked studies, unresolved V genes account for under half, and no reason is known for the remainder. Counted in this sample were a few million clones; approximately 95% of them appeared once. The ten largest clones represent under 0.45% of the sample. The specimen sequenced was naive CD4+ T cells from PBMCs. The sample's cell subset or site label is to be understood as: CD45RA+ positively selected. The receptors were gathered from a man between 18 and 35 years old in good health. Some clones in this sample may be carry-over from other donors' samples.

This clone came up once. This sequence joins TRBV5-8 and TRBJ2-7; 8 positions agree with TRBD1. CDR3 length: 16 amino acids. Trimming removed 2 bases from V and 1 base from J; junction bases left unmatched: 8. Germline CDR1 is SGHTS and CDR2 is YDEGEE. In nucleotides, the CDR3 is TGTGCCAGCAGCTTATACAGGGGGGAAAGGTCCTACGAGCAGTACTTC. It codes for CASSLYRGERSYEQYF.

The chain combines TRBV7-2 with TRBJ2-5; 9 nucleotides match TRBD1. J was trimmed by 6 bases and V by 1 base; bases with no gene match: 9. Germline CDR1 is SGHTA and CDR2 is FQGNSA. The CDR3 consists of 16 residues. CDR3 nucleotides: TGTGCCAGCAGCTTAGTAGGGACAGGGTTTGACCAGACCCAGTACTTC. This translates into CASSLVGTGFDQTQYF.

This chain joins TRBV11-2 and TRBJ1-2; weak D call: TRBD1 (5 bases). Germline V gene sequence: CDR1 SGHAT, CDR2 FQNNGV. The CDR3 consists of 15 residues. V gave up 5 bases and J gave up 7 bases, with 20 bases separating them. Here the CDR3 DNA reads TGTGCCAGCAGCGACTACTTAGGCAGGGCGGGTGGCTACACCTTC. It specifies CASSDYLGRAGGYTF.

J is TRBJ1-2 and V is TRBV6-4; D is ambiguous. CDR3 length: 16 amino acids. The germline gives CDR1 MRHNA, CDR2 SNTAGT. V lost 2 bases, J lost 9 bases, and 22 bases lay in between. The CDR3 loop reads CASSDAGCLLLFRYTF. For the CDR3, the DNA is TGTGCCAGCAGTGACGCAGGCTGCTTACTGCTTTTTCGCTACACCTTC.

Remarks on this clone: Within the sample, other DNA sequences also encode this same CDR3. The chain couples TRBV30 to TRBJ1-2; 9 nucleotides line up with TRBD1. With 2 bases clipped from V and 8 bases from J, the junction kept 6 bases outside the gene matches. The length of the CDR3 is 13 residues. Germline V gene lookup returns CDR1 GTSNPN and CDR2 SVGIG (reference sequence). The CDR3 loop reads CAWSPDRGYGYTF. The CDR3 nucleotides are TGTGCCTGGAGTCCTGACAGGGGGTACGGCTACACCTTC.

The chain combines TRBV1 with TRBJ2-7. TRBV1 is a pseudogene segment. This CDR3 has 16 amino acids. As DNA, the CDR3 is TGCACCAGCAGCCGAGCCGGGACCGAGGACTTCTACGAGCAGTACTTC. Translation: CTSSRAGTEDFYEQYF.

The genes are TRBV9 and TRBJ2-1; D could derive from TRBD1 or TRBD2 (6 bases each). The germline CDR1 and CDR2 sequences are SGDLS and YYNGEE. CDR3 length: 15 residues. Deletions cut 1 base from V and 6 bases from J, with 14 bases between. The CDR3 spells CASSVMSGATNEQFF. CDR3 sequence (DNA): TGTGCCAGCAGCGTAATGTCGGGGGCGACCAATGAGCAGTTCTTC.

Concerning this clone: The sample holds other DNA sequences that translate to the same CDR3. This sequence joins TRBV5-1 and TRBJ2-2; D not certain. CDR3 length: 15 amino acids. Trimming removed 0 bases at V and 0 bases at J, with 6 bases between. The V gene's germline CDR1 is SGHRS and CDR2 YFSETQ. CDR3 DNA: TGCGCCAGCAGCTTGGGATCTTCGAACACCGGGGAGCTGTTTTTT. Its protein product is CASSLGSSNTGELFF.

J is TRBJ1-1 and V is TRBV7-2; perhaps TRBD1 as D (5 bases). V was cut by 4 bases and J by 0 bases, with 12 bases left in between. CDR3 length: 15 amino acids. The germline V gene encodes CDR1 SGHTA and CDR2 FQGNSA. The CDR3, as DNA: TGTGCCAGCAGCTCCGGACACTTCATGAACACTGAAGCTTTCTTT. Residues: CASSSGHFMNTEAFF. Filled out from reference TRBV7-2 and TRBJ1-1, the complete variable domain reads GAGVSQSPSNKVTEKGKDVELRCDPISGHTALYWYRQSLGQGLEFLIYFQGNSAPDKSGLPSDRFSAERTGGSVSTLTIQRTQQEDSAVYLCASSSGHFMNTEAFFGQGTRLTVV.

The rearrangement uses TRBV11-2 and TRBJ2-2, with D possibly TRBD1 on 5 matching bases. This CDR3 has 16 amino acids. Germline V gives CDR1 SGHAT, CDR2 FQNNGV. V lost 5 bases and J 2 bases, leaving 15 bases between the germline ends. The CDR3 DNA reads as TGTGCCAGCAGCGCCCAGGGTAACCTTAACACCGGGGAGCTGTTTTTT. This translates into CASSAQGNLNTGELFF.

This chain connects TRBV9 to TRBJ2-3; D is perhaps TRBD2 (7 bases). Germline CDR1 SGDLS, CDR2 YYNGEE. V was trimmed by 4 bases and J by 0 bases, leaving 15 bases between them. The CDR3 runs 16 residues. The CDR3 spells CASSWGGAASTDTQYF. DNA for the CDR3: TGTGCCAGCAGCTGGGGGGGCGCCGCTAGCACAGATACGCAGTATTTT.

This clone was found a few times. The chain recombines TRBV19 with TRBJ1-5; tentatively, D is TRBD1 (6 bases). In germline, CDR1 is LNHDA, CDR2 SQIVND (reference sequence). Trimming cost V 10 bases and J 7 bases, with 20 bases left between them. This CDR3 spans 14 amino acids. CDR3 sequence: CATDGGGGWQPQHF. CDR3 coding DNA: TGTGCCACAGATGGAGGGGGGGGCTGGCAGCCCCAGCATTTT.

The chain links TRBV11-2 to TRBJ1-4; D remains unclear. The V gene lost 2 bases and the J gene lost 4 bases, with 14 bases spanning the gap. Per the germline V gene, CDR1 is SGHAT and CDR2 is FQNNGV. This CDR3 contains 16 residues. This CDR3 is CASSLTTGSVNEKLFF. The CDR3, as DNA: TGTGCCAGCAGCTTAACCACCGGGTCCGTTAATGAAAAACTGTTTTTT. Full variable domain (rest looked up from reference TRBV11-2 and TRBJ1-4): EAGVAQSPRYKIIEKRQSVAFWCNPISGHATLYWYQQILGQGPKLLIQFQNNGVVDDSQLPKDRFSAERLKGVDSTLKIQPAKLEDSAVYLCASSLTTGSVNEKLFFGSGTQLSVL.

The chain uses TRBV15 and TRBJ2-7; D might be TRBD1 (5 bases). The CDR3 extends over 18 amino acids. Germline lookup yields CDR1 LNHNV and CDR2 YYDKDF (reference sequence). Trimming took 1 base from V and 5 from J, leaving 24 bases between them. The CDR3 DNA reads as TGTGCCACCAGCAGAGTCACCCGGACCTCAGGGTTAATCAACGAGCAGTACTTC. It specifies CATSRVTRTSGLINEQYF.

This sequence joins TRBV7-2 and TRBJ2-5, with D perhaps being TRBD1 or TRBD2 (5 bases each). The CDR3 spans 15 residues. Germline CDR1 SGHTA, CDR2 FQGNSA. Trimming removed 0 bases from V and 9 bases from J, with 17 bases in between. The CDR3 protein is CASSLAIGALGAQYF. In DNA, the CDR3 is TGTGCCAGCAGCTTAGCGATCGGCGCCCTGGGGGCCCAGTACTTC.

The chain combines TRBV11-2 with TRBJ2-2; no clear D gene. V dropped 1 base and J dropped 7 bases, with 7 bases sitting between them. The CDR3 length is 13 residues. Germline CDR1 SGHAT, CDR2 FQNNGV. CDR3 sequence (DNA): TGTGCCAGCAGCTTAGGTTGGGGCGGGGAGCTGTTTTTT. It specifies CASSLGWGGELFF.

The genes are TRBV5-4 and TRBJ1-1; 10 nucleotides match TRBD1. The junction had 14 bases not matched to a gene; V was cut back by 4 bases and J by 5 bases. The CDR3 length is 17 residues. Per the germline V gene, CDR1 is SGHNT and CDR2 is YYREEE (reference sequence). The CDR3 DNA sequence: TGTGCCAGCAGCGCCCTGAAGGGACAGGGGCGGCGTACTGAAGCTTTCTTT. It translates to CASSALKGQGRRTEAFF.

This chain links TRBV5-5 with TRBJ2-2, with 8 bases identical to TRBD1. CDR3 length: 15 amino acids. In germline, CDR1 is SGHKS, CDR2 YYEKEE (reference sequence). V lost 3 bases and J lost 7; bases outside the gene matches: 8. The CDR3 here is CASSWDRTGVGELFF. The CDR3 DNA is TGTGCCAGCAGCTGGGACAGGACGGGAGTCGGGGAGCTGTTTTTT. The complete variable domain, with remaining parts taken from reference TRBV5-5 and TRBJ2-2, reads DAGVTQSPTHLIKTRGQQVTLRCSPISGHKSVSWYQQVLGQGPQFIFQYYEKEERGRGNFPDRFSARQFPNYSSELNVNALLLGDSALYLCASSWDRTGVGELFFGEGSRLTVL.

The V gene is TRBV7-8, the J gene TRBJ1-2; D may be TRBD1 (6 bases). The CDR3 extends over 15 amino acids. Germline CDR1 is SGHVS and CDR2 is FQNEAQ. Trimming cost V 1 base and J 4 bases, with 13 bases left between them. Here the CDR3 reads CASSLEWGGVYGYTF. In DNA, the CDR3 is TGTGCCAGCAGCTTAGAATGGGGGGGCGTCTATGGCTACACCTTC.

The J gene is TRBJ1-2, the V gene TRBV28; D gene unclear. V lost 6 bases to trimming and J lost 7 bases, with 9 bases between them. CDR1 MDHEN and CDR2 SYDVKM come from the germline V gene. CDR3 length equals 11 residues. In nucleotides, the CDR3 is TGTGCCAGCAGCCGAACAACTGGCTACACCTTC. Translated, it gives CASSRTTGYTF.

Notes on this clone: This sample includes further DNA sequences coding for the same CDR3. This chain joins TRBV7-3 and TRBJ2-5; D gene uncertain. Germline-derived CDR1 and CDR2 are SGHTA and FQGTGA. The V gene lost 1 base and the J gene lost 4 bases, with 7 bases spanning the gap. The CDR3 extends over 13 amino acids. In DNA form, the CDR3 reads TGTGCCAGCAGCTTAAGTCCAGGAGAGACCCAGTACTTC. It codes for CASSLSPGETQYF.

This chain connects TRBV28 to TRBJ2-1, with 10 bases identical to TRBD2. This CDR3 region has 16 residues. V gave up 7 bases and J gave up 6 bases; unmatched junction bases: 12. Germline V lookup: CDR1 MDHEN, CDR2 SYDVKM. The CDR3 nucleotides read TGTGCCAGCACCTTAGCCGAAGCGGGAGGGAGCAATGAGCAGTTCTTC. It is translated as CASTLAEAGGSNEQFF.